A selection of T cell receptor beta chains follows, all from one sample in a study of cytotoxic CD8 clonotypes in ibrutinib-treated CLL. TCRdb keeps only in-frame clones here, not all; method: immunoSEQ multiplex PCR. The sample lists approximately 190,000 clones; roughly 65% were seen once. Sequencing used PBMCs, obtained after 12 months of ibrutinib treatment. The receptors shown here come from a human donor with chronic lymphocytic leukemia. The conserved cysteine and the conserved F or W are not part of the CDR3 here.

V gene: TRBV11-3; J gene: TRBJ2-2; CDR3 protein: ASRQAGYTGELF
V gene: TRBV28; J gene: TRBJ2-1; CDR3 protein: ASRGVNYYNEQF
V gene: TRBV9; J gene: TRBJ1-2; CDR3 protein: ASSVAGGANYGYT
V gene: TRBV6-4; J gene: TRBJ1-2; CDR3 protein: ASSDGGRGHYGYT
V gene: TRBV5-4; J gene: TRBJ1-4; CDR3 protein: ASSLVATGNEKLF
V gene: TRBV7-9; J gene: TRBJ1-1; CDR3 protein: ASSSGGRGNTEAF
V gene: TRBV15; J gene: TRBJ2-2; CDR3 protein: ATSVRTNTGELF
V gene: TRBV21-1; J gene: TRBJ2-7; CDR3 protein: ASSKAGPHGRLSSYEQY
V gene: TRBV30; J gene: TRBJ1-1; CDR3 protein: AWDPGGNTEAF
V gene: TRBV30; J gene: TRBJ1-5; CDR3 protein: AWSRDSHSNQPQH
V gene: TRBV5-1; J gene: TRBJ1-2; CDR3 protein: ASSLNPGLEDYGYT
V gene: TRBV29-1; J gene: TRBJ1-4; CDR3 protein: SAGNEKLF
V gene: TRBV15; J gene: TRBJ2-1; CDR3 protein: ATSRRDRAPYNEQF
V gene: TRBV9; J gene: TRBJ2-2; CDR3 protein: ASSVGLLETGELF
V gene: TRBV5-1; J gene: TRBJ2-2; CDR3 protein: ATHPSTNTGELF
V gene: TRBV5-1; J gene: TRBJ1-2; CDR3 protein: ASSLNQGYGYT
V gene: TRBV14; J gene: TRBJ2-2; CDR3 protein: ASSHMREGRTGELF
V gene: TRBV29-1; J gene: TRBJ1-2; CDR3 protein: SALQGAINYGYT
V gene: TRBV19; J gene: TRBJ2-5; CDR3 protein: ASSPQGGPEETQY
V gene: TRBV2; J gene: TRBJ1-2; CDR3 protein: ASSVQGVYGYT